The 8 T cell receptor beta chains reported below all come from one sample, sequenced in a study of blood T cells in healthy people across ages. Then a second PCR, running about 6 to 12 cycles, was carried out with a sample-barcoded 5' primer and a J-beta primer mix. TCRdb used MiXCR to reprocess the 5' RACE reads, holding one entry per CDR3 protein. The sample shows roughly 1,500,000 distinct CDR3 sequences, around two fifths of them seen only once. Sequencing was done on a sample of blood. These receptors were obtained from a woman in her late teens or twenties in good health.

This chain uses TRBV24-1 with TRBJ1-5, with 9 bases fitting TRBD1. The CDR3 totals 17 residues. Germline V lookup: CDR1 KGHDR, CDR2 SFDVKD. V shed 4 bases and J 7 bases; nucleotides not matched to a gene: 13. The CDR3 DNA reads TGTGCCACCAGTGACCCTGTCCCGGGACAGGGAAGCCAGCCCCAGCATTTT. Amino acid sequence: CATSDPVPGQGSQPQHF.

This chain uses TRBV11-2 with TRBJ2-7; 11 bases match TRBD1. CDR1 and CDR2 from the germline V gene are SGHAT and FQNNGV. The CDR3 is 16 residues long. Unmatched junction bases numbered 8, after V lost 0 bases and J lost 7 bases. CDR3 sequence (DNA): TGTGCCAGCAGCTTAGAGTGGACAGGGGGCAACAATGAGCAGTACTTC. It yields the protein CASSLEWTGGNNEQYF.

The table lists this clonotype with a few counts. J is TRBJ2-3 and V is TRBV11-2; 7 nucleotides align to TRBD1. The CDR3 is 16 amino acids. Per the germline V gene, CDR1 is SGHAT and CDR2 is FQNNGV. V shed 5 bases, J shed 2 bases, and the junction held 10 bases outside the gene matches. For the CDR3, the DNA is TGTGCCAGCAGCCAGGGGCTAGGGGGCCCCACAGATACGCAGTATTTT. It encodes CASSQGLGGPTDTQYF.

The chain links TRBV7-6 to TRBJ1-2; possibly TRBD1 for D (5 bases). V shed 0 bases and J shed 8 bases, with 13 bases lying between them. This CDR3 comprises 14 residues. Germline V CDR1 and CDR2: SGHVS, FNYEAQ. The CDR3 loop is CASSLASAGRGYTF. The CDR3 DNA is TGTGCCAGCAGCTTAGCATCGGCAGGGAGGGGCTACACCTTC. Variable domain in full (rest from reference TRBV7-6 and TRBJ1-2): GAGVSQSPRYKVTKRGQDVALRCDPISGHVSLYWYRQALGQGPEFLTYFNYEAQQDKSGLPNDRFSAERPEGSISTLTIQRTEQRDSAMYRCASSLASAGRGYTFGSGTRLTVV.

This clonotype was detected a few times. The CDR3 reads CASSQDASGGSYNEQFF. In DNA form, the CDR3 reads TGTGCCAGCAGCCAAGATGCTAGCGGGGGCTCCTACAATGAGCAGTTCTTC. This chain links TRBV4-2 with TRBJ2-1; 10 bases agree with TRBD2. CDR3 length: 17 residues. From germline, CDR1 is LGHNA and CDR2 YNFKEQ. Germline trimming cut 0 bases from V and 0 bases from J; bases unmatched to any gene: 2.

This chain joins TRBV7-9 and TRBJ1-2, with no clear D. The V end was cut by 0 bases, the J end by 7 bases, with 12 bases between. CDR3 length: 14 residues. Germline CDR1 is SEHNR and CDR2 is FQNEAQ (reference sequence). CDR3 amino acids: CASSLAGLLGGYTF. DNA of the CDR3: TGTGCCAGCAGCTTAGCGGGCTTGCTTGGTGGCTACACCTTC.

The gene calls are TRBV3-1 and TRBJ2-3; TRBD2 matches 9 bases. The CDR3 consists of 16 residues. Unmatched junction bases numbered 8, after V lost 0 bases and J lost 7 bases. Per germline, CDR1 LGHDT and CDR2 YNNKEL (reference sequence). CDR3 sequence reads: CASSQEWTSAPNTQYF. Here the CDR3 DNA reads TGTGCCAGCAGCCAAGAATGGACTAGCGCCCCAAATACGCAGTATTTT.

The chain is built from TRBV5-1 and TRBJ2-5, with 7 nucleotides matching TRBD2. Trimming at V came to 0 bases and at J to 4 bases, leaving 3 bases not matched to a gene. The CDR3 has 14 amino acids. Germline assignment: CDR1 SGHRS and CDR2 YFSETQ. The CDR3 region has the DNA TGCGCCAGCAGCTTGGGAGCGGGGACAGAGACCCAGTACTTC. This encodes CASSLGAGTETQYF. The whole variable domain, filled in from reference TRBV5-1 and TRBJ2-5, reads KAGVTQTPRYLIKTRGQQVTLSCSPISGHRSVSWYQQTPGQGLQFLFEYFSETQRNKGNFPGRFSGRQFSNSRSEMNVSTLELGDSALYLCASSLGAGTETQYFGPGTRLLVL.